Below are 8 T cell receptor beta chains sequenced from a single sample in a study of blood T cells in healthy people across ages. Next came a second PCR, run for about 7 to 12 cycles, which used a sample-barcoded 5' primer along with a J-beta primer mix. TCRdb reprocessed the 5' RACE reads via MiXCR and lists one record per CDR3 protein. The repertoire holds 850,000 to 950,000 distinct CDR3 sequences, around 26% seen once, with 17% in the top ten. Source material: blood. The receptors here all came from an elderly woman in good health.

This clonotype came up a few times. The chain recombines TRBV11-3 with TRBJ2-6; D not resolved. CDR3 length equals 16 residues. Trimming cost V 1 base and J 4 bases, with 11 bases left between them. The V gene's germline CDR1 is SGHNT and CDR2 YENEEA. CDR3 nucleotide sequence: TGTGCCAGCAGCTTAGCCAAGGGTTTCGGGGCCAACGTCCTGACTTTC. Protein product: CASSLAKGFGANVLTF.

This clonotype was recorded many times. This chain uses TRBV10-2 with TRBJ2-3; 10 bases align to TRBD2. The V gene end was trimmed by 7 bases and the J gene end by 3 bases; junction bases not matched to a gene: 10. Germline V gene lookup returns CDR1 WSHSY and CDR2 SAAADI. This CDR3 spans 16 amino acids. CDR3 coding DNA: TGCGCCAGCACCCCGTATAGCGGGGGGAAGACAGATACGCAGTATTTT. As protein: CASTPYSGGKTDTQYF.

This clonotype was seen only once. The chain has TRBV5-1 and TRBJ2-1; TRBD2 agrees at 16 bases. Matching the DNA end better, TRBJ2-7 makes the J call doubtful. The CDR3 contains 18 residues. Germline CDR1 is SGHRS and CDR2 is YFSETQ. The CDR3 DNA reads as TGCGCCAGCAGGCCGGGACTAGCGGGAGGGTTGCCCTACAATGAGCAGTACTTC. Its protein is CASRPGLAGGLPYNEQYF.

This clonotype showed up many times. This sequence joins TRBV6-5 and TRBJ2-7; D not resolved. The CDR3 length is 14 residues. Germline loops: CDR1 MNHEY, CDR2 SVGAGI. V lost 2 bases, J lost 0 bases, and 8 bases lay in between. DNA for the CDR3: TGTGCCAGCAGTTACGGGCAGCCCTCCTACGAGCAGTACTTC. Its translation: CASSYGQPSYEQYF.

Concerning this clonotype: This may be a read error: a much more frequent sequence differs by one nucleotide. The chain carries TRBV7-6 and TRBJ2-3; no clear D gene. Germline V lookup: CDR1 SGHVS, CDR2 FNYEAQ. The CDR3 covers 12 residues. The CDR3 loop is CAGSSWRDTQYF. CDR3 coding DNA: TGTGCCGGCAGCTCCTGGAGAGATACGCAGTATTTT.

This clonotype was seen only a few times. The V call is TRBV15, the J call TRBJ2-7; no clear D gene. The V and J ends lost 0 bases and 9 bases respectively, with 9 bases between them. The CDR3 consists of 12 residues. CDR1 is LNHNV and CDR2 is YYDKDF in the germline V gene (reference sequence). CDR3 sequence: CATSRDTTRQYF. The CDR3 nucleotides read TGTGCCACCAGCAGAGATACCACCCGGCAGTACTTC.

Points on this clonotype: This may arise from a read error, as a much more abundant clone is one base away. The chain couples TRBV5-1 to TRBJ1-6; 11 bases map to TRBD1. Per germline, CDR1 SGHRS and CDR2 YFSETQ. Trimming removed 5 bases from V and 11 bases from J; junction bases left unmatched: 9. The CDR3 runs to 15 residues. As DNA, the CDR3 is TGCGCCAGCAGTCTCCGGGACAGGGGGAATCCACCCCTCCACTTT. Translating it yields CASSLRDRGNPPLHF.

This clonotype has more than one count but fewer than ten. The V and J genes are TRBV27 and TRBJ1-2; D is perhaps TRBD1 (6 bases). V lost 10 bases and J lost 4, with 22 bases in between. The germline V gene encodes CDR1 MNHEY and CDR2 SMNVEV (reference sequence). The CDR3 consists of 15 residues. CDR3 sequence: CATLSTKQGGYGYTF. DNA of the CDR3: TGTGCCACCCTTTCGACAAAACAGGGAGGCTATGGCTACACCTTC.